The 12 T cell receptor beta chains given below trace back to one sample, sequenced in a study of esophageal squamous cell carcinoma under preoperative chemotherapy. The time point: before preoperative PTX-NDP chemotherapy. Using its own MiXCR run on the PCR reads, TCRdb lists one record per CDR3 protein. The sample has about 30,000 distinct CDR3 sequences, 45% to 55% seen once. Sampling took place from a patient given preoperative chemotherapy. All receptors come from a human donor with esophageal squamous cell carcinoma. The donor label of this sample is uncertain.

Ten or more counts support this clonotype. The chain joins TRBV12-3 or TRBV12-4 to TRBJ2-3; no definite D call. CDR3 length: 15 residues. Trimming removed 0 bases at V and 4 bases at J, with 11 bases between. CDR3 protein: CASSLAPAGADTQYF. The CDR3 DNA reads as TGTGCCAGCAGTTTAGCCCCCGCTGGGGCAGATACGCAGTATTTT.

On this clonotype itself: A junction boundary mismatches the germline segment, possibly from a read error. The chain carries TRBV7-2 and TRBJ2-5, with D perhaps matching TRBD2 (6 bases). The CDR3 is 17 residues long. The germline V gene has CDR1 SGHTA and CDR2 FQGNSA. CDR3 DNA sequence: TGTGCCAGCAGCGCGGGGATAGCGGCCGGTAGGCAAGAGACGCAGTACTTT. It encodes CASSAGIAAGRQETQYF.

This clonotype was seen a few times. The chain is built from TRBV7-9 and TRBJ2-5; unclear D gene. Germline CDR1 SEHNR, CDR2 FQNEAQ (reference sequence). The CDR3 runs 13 residues. V lost 3 bases and J lost 5, with 10 bases in between. CDR3 residues: CASSFSPTETQYF. The CDR3 DNA follows: TGTGCCAGCAGCTTTAGTCCAACGGAGACCCAGTACTTC.

This clonotype was recorded a few times. This rearrangement joins TRBV7-2 to TRBJ2-5; D not resolved. This CDR3 region has 14 residues. Looked up from germline, CDR1 is SGHTA and CDR2 is FQGNSA. V was cut by 6 bases and J by 11 bases, with 22 bases left in between. This chain's CDR3 is CASSSPTGPNEQYF. In DNA, the CDR3 is TGTGCCAGCAGTTCGCCGACTGGACCTAATGAGCAGTACTTC. Complete variable domain (other parts from reference TRBV7-2 and TRBJ2-5): GAGVSQSPSNKVTEKGKDVELRCDPISGHTALYWYRQSLGQGLEFLIYFQGNSAPDKSGLPSDRFSAERTGGSVSTLTIQRTQQEDSAVYLCASSSPTGPNEQYFGPGTRLLVL.

This clonotype was seen more than once but under ten times. The chain is built from TRBV7-6 and TRBJ2-1, with 7 bases lining up with TRBD2. Trimming removed 2 bases from V and 6 bases from J; junction bases left unmatched: 7. This CDR3 is 15 amino acids long. Germline V CDR1 and CDR2: SGHVS, FNYEAQ. CDR3 coding DNA: TGTGCCAGCAGCTTACACTCCAGCGGGATCAATGAGCAGTTCTTC. Translated: CASSLHSSGINEQFF.

The V call is TRBV12-5, the J call TRBJ2-5; D is ambiguous. This CDR3 is 11 amino acids long. V dropped 6 bases and J dropped 2 bases, with 4 bases sitting between them. The germline V gene encodes CDR1 LGHNT and CDR2 FRNRAP. The CDR3 DNA sequence: TGTGCTAGTGGAAGACAAGAGACCCAGTACTTC. Amino acids: CASGRQETQYF.

Details on this clonotype: A single base separates this from a much larger clone, so it may be a read error. The chain joins TRBV5-6 to TRBJ2-1; 9 bases fit TRBD1. Gene TRBJ2-7 matches the end of the DNA better, so the J call may be wrong. The CDR3 covers 16 residues. Germline CDR1 reads SGHDT; CDR2 reads YYEEEE. CDR3 protein: CASSLVGDRVSNEQYF. CDR3 sequence (DNA): TGTGCCAGCAGCTTGGTCGGGGACAGGGTTAGCAATGAGCAGTACTTC.

This clonotype was counted at least ten times. The genes are TRBV11-2 and TRBJ2-1, with 9 bases that match TRBD2. Germline V CDR1 and CDR2: SGHAT, FQNNGV. This CDR3 region has 15 residues. J was trimmed by 4 bases and V by 5 bases; bases with no gene match: 6. The CDR3 region is CASSAASGTYNEQFF. DNA of the CDR3: TGTGCCAGCAGCGCCGCTAGCGGGACTTACAATGAGCAGTTCTTC.

This chain connects TRBV7-9 to TRBJ2-1; D is possibly TRBD2 (6 bases). V was cut by 6 bases and J by 10 bases, with 19 bases left in between. Germline lookup yields CDR1 SEHNR and CDR2 FQNEAQ (reference sequence). CDR3 length: 14 amino acids. CDR3 sequence (DNA): TGTGCCAGCAGGTCGGGACTGGCGAGCGGGGAGCAGTTCTTC. Translating gives CASRSGLASGEQFF.

The chain carries TRBV7-2 and TRBJ2-7, with 10 bases lining up with TRBD1. The CDR3 loop spans 17 amino acids. With V trimmed by 5 bases and J by 2 bases, 12 bases remained unmatched. Germline CDR1 SGHTA, CDR2 FQGNSA. The CDR3 DNA reads TGTGCCAGCAGCCTCTACGGACAGGGGGGGTCCCCCTACGAGCAGTACTTC. This codes for CASSLYGQGGSPYEQYF. The full variable domain, its missing parts supplied by reference TRBV7-2 and TRBJ2-7, is GAGVSQSPSNKVTEKGKDVELRCDPISGHTALYWYRQSLGQGLEFLIYFQGNSAPDKSGLPSDRFSAERTGGSVSTLTIQRTQQEDSAVYLCASSLYGQGGSPYEQYFGPGTRLTVT.

Points on this clonotype: Compared with germline, one end of the junction differs, possibly owing to a read error. The chain carries TRBV6-1 and TRBJ2-4; D ambiguous. Germline V CDR1 and CDR2: MNHNS, SASEGT. This CDR3 contains 16 residues. In DNA, the CDR3 is TGTGCCAGCAGTGAATTTTGGGGAAGCTACAAAGATATGCAGTATTTC. This sequence encodes CASSEFWGSYKDMQYF.

The chain carries TRBV7-6 and TRBJ2-5; 8 bases are a match to TRBD2. The J call could be wrong; TRBJ2-4 is a better fit for the DNA end. The CDR3 extends over 19 amino acids. Germline assignment: CDR1 SGHVS and CDR2 FNYEAQ. CDR3 DNA sequence: TGTGCCAGCAGCTTGGATGCGGCCATCGGGGGGGGAGACCAAAACATTCAGTACTTC. Encoded protein: CASSLDAAIGGGDQNIQYF.